A single sample gave rise to the 9 T cell receptor beta chains below, sequenced in a study of blood T cell repertoires in COVID-19. The assay was immunoSEQ multiplex PCR, and TCRdb's table has in-frame clones only and misses some. The sample yields a few hundred thousand clones, approximately 86% seen once. Sequenced input: PBMCs or T cells enriched from blood (not recorded which). These receptors all come from a woman between 35 and 50 years old with acute COVID-19.

The V and J genes are TRBV5-5 and TRBJ2-3; tentatively, D is TRBD1 (6 bases). Germline V lookup: CDR1 SGHKS, CDR2 YYEKEE (reference sequence). The CDR3 contains 15 residues. V was shortened by 0 bases and J by 2 bases, with 10 bases between the two germline ends. The CDR3 loop reads CASSLGGRDTDTQYF. CDR3 bases: TGTGCCAGCAGCTTGGGGGGGCGCGACACAGATACGCAGTATTTT.

This sequence joins TRBV6-2 or TRBV6-3 and TRBJ1-5; D gene ambiguous. Trimming cost V 3 bases and J 3 bases, with 9 bases left between them. The CDR3 is 14 amino acids. From germline, CDR1 is MNHEY and CDR2 SVGEGT. The CDR3 DNA follows: TGTGCCAGCAGTTATCAAGAGCACAATCAGCCCCAGCATTTT. As protein: CASSYQEHNQPQHF.

This chain connects TRBV28 to TRBJ2-6; D is undetermined. This CDR3 region has 14 residues. Germline V gene data show CDR1 as MDHEN and CDR2 as SYDVKM. The V end was cut by 8 bases, the J end by 0 bases, with 8 bases between. This chain's CDR3 is CASADSSGANVLTF. CDR3 nucleotides: TGTGCCAGCGCGGATAGCTCTGGGGCCAACGTCCTGACTTTC.

This sequence joins TRBV19 and TRBJ2-7; 9 nucleotides align to TRBD2. Germline V gene sequence: CDR1 LNHDA, CDR2 SQIVND (reference sequence). V shed 1 base, J shed 1 base, and the junction held 11 bases outside the gene matches. The CDR3 is 18 residues long. DNA for the CDR3: TGTGCCAGTAGTATAGGGATGGTAGCGGGAGAAGGTTCCTACGAGCAGTACTTC. Encoded protein: CASSIGMVAGEGSYEQYF.

The chain joins TRBV5-6 to TRBJ2-1, with TRBD1 identical over 7 bases. Germline V gives CDR1 SGHDT, CDR2 YYEEEE. This CDR3 comprises 14 residues. J was trimmed by 5 bases and V by 2 bases; bases with no gene match: 4. In DNA, the CDR3 is TGTGCCAGCAGCTTCCCAGGGGGTAACAATGAGCAGTTCTTC. Its translation: CASSFPGGNNEQFF.

This chain joins TRBV24-1 and TRBJ2-2; 11 bases align to TRBD1. Germline loops: CDR1 KGHDR, CDR2 SFDVKD. The CDR3 has 18 residues. After removal of 4 bases from V and 6 bases from J, the junction contained 12 bases not matched to a gene. CDR3 region: CATSERWAGQGAPGELFF. Here the CDR3 DNA reads TGTGCCACCAGTGAACGGTGGGCAGGACAGGGGGCTCCCGGGGAGCTGTTTTTT.

The V and J genes are TRBV28 and TRBJ1-2; D not resolved. V was trimmed by 3 bases and J by 7 bases, leaving 18 bases between them. CDR1 and CDR2 from the germline V gene are MDHEN and SYDVKM. This CDR3 region has 15 residues. DNA of the CDR3: TGTGCCAGCAGTTTCTCGGTGTCCGGCGGGCTTGGCTACACCTTC. It encodes CASSFSVSGGLGYTF.

The table lists this clone with a few counts. The V call is TRBV19, the J call TRBJ2-7; a possible D gene is TRBD1 (6 bases). The CDR3 extends over 15 amino acids. V lost 1 base and J lost 2, with 12 bases in between. Per germline, CDR1 LNHDA and CDR2 SQIVND (reference sequence). CDR3: CASSIGAQGTYEQYF. The DNA of the CDR3 is TGTGCCAGTAGTATAGGGGCGCAGGGGACCTACGAGCAGTACTTC.

V usage is TRBV4-3 and J usage is TRBJ2-3, with D perhaps matching TRBD2 (5 bases). Germline-derived CDR1 and CDR2 are LGHNA and YSLEER. This CDR3 is built from 16 residues. V was shortened by 0 bases and J by 4 bases, with 14 bases between the two germline ends. CDR3 protein: CASSQEGPSRSDTQYF. The CDR3, as DNA: TGCGCCAGCAGCCAAGAAGGCCCTAGCCGCTCAGATACGCAGTATTTT.